The clone carrying this T cell receptor (beta chain) was recorded many times. What it binds is unknown. The sample is drawn from a study of early T cells in non-severe SARS-CoV-2 infection. General study results and limits: VDJdb-based annotation leaned toward anti-spike CD8 responses and missed private and CD4 specificities.

Molecules of cDNA were individually given unique molecular identifiers that were attached to them. TCRdb re-analysed the 5' RACE reads in MiXCR, keeping a single row per CDR3 protein. The table has approximately 71,000 distinct CDR3 sequences, about 11% seen once; the top ten hold around 6.1%. Germline loops: CDR1 MGHRA, CDR2 YSYEKL. The V end lost 3 bases, the J end lost 7 bases, and 16 bases lay between the germline ends. The CDR3 covers 16 residues. The specimen was whole blood. The chain links TRBV4-1 to TRBJ1-6; TRBD1 is a possible D gene (6 bases). The source of this sequence is an adult who was a healthcare worker with PCR-confirmed SARS-CoV-2 infection or an uninfected control (not recorded which). The CDR3 bases are TGCGCCAGCAGCCATGTCGTTGGACAGTCAAATTCACCCCTCCACTTT. It yields the protein CASSHVVGQSNSPLHF.